This TCR beta chain appears in the sequencing data of a study of blood T cell repertoires in COVID-19. Background on the study: COVID-19 samples from acute and convalescent phases originated in the United States, Italy and Spain. Sources were T cells, B-cell-depleted T cells, or PBMCs; the material itself was cDNA or gDNA.

Original processing notes: Estimates of nucleated cell counts were drawn from the amplification of reference gene primers. Measured with immunoSEQ multiplex PCR; TCRdb has only the in-frame clones, and not every one. V and J calls and clone size are those listed in that table; D and trimming were worked out from the DNA. The table lists 390,000 or so clones, over 75% of them singletons. Those who participated ranged in age from roughly 18 to 100 years and resided in some 24 US areas. The CDR3 is 13 amino acids. V trimming: 5 bases; J trimming: 8 bases; junction bases outside the gene matches: 7. Germline V gene data show CDR1 as SGHRS and CDR2 as YFSETQ.

Input material: PBMCs or T cells enriched from blood (not recorded which). V usage is TRBV5-1 and J usage is TRBJ1-2; 9 nucleotides line up with TRBD1. The sequence was obtained from a man aged 18 to 30 who had recovered from COVID-19. CDR3 protein: CASSEQGARGYTF. CDR3 in DNA: TGCGCCAGCAGTGAACAGGGGGCGAGGGGCTACACCTTC. Variable domain in full (rest from reference TRBV5-1 and TRBJ1-2): KAGVTQTPRYLIKTRGQQVTLSCSPISGHRSVSWYQQTPGQGLQFLFEYFSETQRNKGNFPGRFSGRQFSNSRSEMNVSTLELGDSALYLCASSEQGARGYTFGSGTRLTVV.